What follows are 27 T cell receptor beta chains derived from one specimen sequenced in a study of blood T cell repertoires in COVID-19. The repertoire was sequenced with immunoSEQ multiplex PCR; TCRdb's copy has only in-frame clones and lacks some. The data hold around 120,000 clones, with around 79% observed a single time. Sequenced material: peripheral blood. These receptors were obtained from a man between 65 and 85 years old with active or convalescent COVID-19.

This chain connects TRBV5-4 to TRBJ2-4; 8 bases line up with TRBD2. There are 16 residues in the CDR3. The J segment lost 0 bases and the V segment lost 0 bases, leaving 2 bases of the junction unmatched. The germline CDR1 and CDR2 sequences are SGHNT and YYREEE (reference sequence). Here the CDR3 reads CASSLAGGIAKNIQYF. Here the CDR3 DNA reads TGTGCCAGCAGCTTGGCGGGGGGGATAGCCAAAAACATTCAGTACTTC.

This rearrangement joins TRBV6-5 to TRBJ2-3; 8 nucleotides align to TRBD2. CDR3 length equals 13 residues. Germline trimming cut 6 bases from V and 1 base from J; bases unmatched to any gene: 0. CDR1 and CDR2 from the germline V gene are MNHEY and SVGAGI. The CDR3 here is CASSGRGTDTQYF. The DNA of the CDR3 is TGTGCCAGCAGCGGGAGGGGCACAGATACGCAGTATTTT.

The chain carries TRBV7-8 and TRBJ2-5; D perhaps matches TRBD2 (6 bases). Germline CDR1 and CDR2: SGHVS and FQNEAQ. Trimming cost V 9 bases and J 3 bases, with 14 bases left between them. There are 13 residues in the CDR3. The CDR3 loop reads CASVWGVEETQYF. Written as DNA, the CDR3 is TGTGCCAGTGTCTGGGGGGTAGAAGAGACCCAGTACTTC.

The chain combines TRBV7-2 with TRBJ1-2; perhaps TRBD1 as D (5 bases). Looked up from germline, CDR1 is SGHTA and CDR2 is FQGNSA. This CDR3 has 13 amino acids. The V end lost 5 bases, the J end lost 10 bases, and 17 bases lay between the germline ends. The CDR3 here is CASSAGTDFSYTF. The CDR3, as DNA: TGTGCCAGCAGCGCCGGGACTGACTTCTCCTACACCTTC.

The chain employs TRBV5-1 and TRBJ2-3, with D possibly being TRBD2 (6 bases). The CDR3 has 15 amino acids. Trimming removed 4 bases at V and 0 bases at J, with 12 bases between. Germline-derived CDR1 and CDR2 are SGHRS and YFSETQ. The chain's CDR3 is CASSPAGPSTDTQYF. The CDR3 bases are TGCGCCAGCAGCCCGGCGGGGCCTAGCACAGATACGCAGTATTTT.

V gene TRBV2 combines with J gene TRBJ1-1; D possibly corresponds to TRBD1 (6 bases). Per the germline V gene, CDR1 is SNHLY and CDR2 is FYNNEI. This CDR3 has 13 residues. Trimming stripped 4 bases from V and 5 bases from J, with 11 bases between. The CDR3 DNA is TGTGCCAGCAGTGGGGCAGGGGCTACTGAAGCTTTCTTT. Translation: CASSGAGATEAFF.

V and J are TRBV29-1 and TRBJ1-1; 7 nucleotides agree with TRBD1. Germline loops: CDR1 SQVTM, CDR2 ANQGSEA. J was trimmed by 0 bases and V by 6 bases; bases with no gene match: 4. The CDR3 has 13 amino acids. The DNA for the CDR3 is TGCAGCGTAGCCGACAGGGTGAACACTGAAGCTTTCTTT. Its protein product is CSVADRVNTEAFF.

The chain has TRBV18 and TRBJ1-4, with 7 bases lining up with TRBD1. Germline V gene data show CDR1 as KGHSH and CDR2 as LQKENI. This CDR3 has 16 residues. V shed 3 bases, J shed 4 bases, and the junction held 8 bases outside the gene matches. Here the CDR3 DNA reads TGTGCCAGCTCACCCCCGCCGGGACAGTATAATGAAAAACTGTTTTTT. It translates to CASSPPPGQYNEKLFF. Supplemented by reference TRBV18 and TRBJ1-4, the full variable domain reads NAGVMQNPRHLVRRRGQEARLRCSPMKGHSHVYWYRQLPEEGLKFMVYLQKENIIDESGMPKERFSAEFPKEGPSILRIQQVVRGDSAAYFCASSPPPGQYNEKLFFGSGTQLSVL.

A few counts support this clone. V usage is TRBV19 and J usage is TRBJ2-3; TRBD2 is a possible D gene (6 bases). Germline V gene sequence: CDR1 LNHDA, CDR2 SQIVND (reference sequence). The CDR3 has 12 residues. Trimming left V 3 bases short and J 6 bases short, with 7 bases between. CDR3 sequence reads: CASSIREDTQYF. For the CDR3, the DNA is TGTGCCAGTAGTATTCGGGAGGATACGCAGTATTTT.

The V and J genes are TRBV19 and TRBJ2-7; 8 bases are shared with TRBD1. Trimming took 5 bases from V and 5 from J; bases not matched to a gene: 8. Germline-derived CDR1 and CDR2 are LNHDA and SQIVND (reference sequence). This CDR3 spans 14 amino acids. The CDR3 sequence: CASSQTGGRNEQYF. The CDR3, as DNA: TGTGCCAGTAGTCAAACAGGGGGAAGGAACGAGCAGTACTTC.

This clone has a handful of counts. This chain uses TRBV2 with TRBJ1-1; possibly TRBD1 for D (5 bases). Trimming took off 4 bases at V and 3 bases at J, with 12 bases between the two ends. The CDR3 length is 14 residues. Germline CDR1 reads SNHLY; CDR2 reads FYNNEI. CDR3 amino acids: CASSGPGGDTEAFF. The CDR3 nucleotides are TGTGCCAGCAGTGGGCCGGGAGGGGACACTGAAGCTTTCTTT.

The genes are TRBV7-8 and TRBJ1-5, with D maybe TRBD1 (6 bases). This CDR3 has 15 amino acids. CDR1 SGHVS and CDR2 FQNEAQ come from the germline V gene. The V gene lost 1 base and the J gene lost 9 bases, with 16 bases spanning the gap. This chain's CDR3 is CASSLVLQGLGPQHF. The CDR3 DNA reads TGTGCCAGCAGCTTAGTCTTGCAGGGGCTAGGGCCCCAGCATTTT.

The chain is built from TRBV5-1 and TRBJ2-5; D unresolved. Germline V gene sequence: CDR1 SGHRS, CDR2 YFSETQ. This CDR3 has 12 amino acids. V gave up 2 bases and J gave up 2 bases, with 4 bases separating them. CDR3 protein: CASSFVQETQYF. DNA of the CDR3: TGCGCCAGCAGCTTCGTACAAGAGACCCAGTACTTC.

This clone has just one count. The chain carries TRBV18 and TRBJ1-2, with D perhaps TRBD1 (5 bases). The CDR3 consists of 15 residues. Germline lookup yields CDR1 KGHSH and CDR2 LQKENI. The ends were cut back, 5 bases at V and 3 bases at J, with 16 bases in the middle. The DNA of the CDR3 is TGTGCCAGCTCATTAATCGCCAGGGCCGACTATGGCTACACCTTC. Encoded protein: CASSLIARADYGYTF.

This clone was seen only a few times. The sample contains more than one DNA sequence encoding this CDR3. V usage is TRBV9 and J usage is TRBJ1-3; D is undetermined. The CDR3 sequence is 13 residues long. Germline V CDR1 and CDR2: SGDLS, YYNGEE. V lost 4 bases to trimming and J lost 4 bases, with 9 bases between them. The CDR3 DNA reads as TGTGCCAGCAGCACTAGCTCAGGAAACACCATATATTTT. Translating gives CASSTSSGNTIYF.

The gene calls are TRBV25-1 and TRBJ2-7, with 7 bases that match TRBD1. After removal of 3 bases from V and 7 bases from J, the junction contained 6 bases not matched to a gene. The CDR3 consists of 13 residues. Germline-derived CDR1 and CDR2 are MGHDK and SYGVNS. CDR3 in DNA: TGTGCCAGCAGTGAGAAACAGGGGCGAGAGCAGTACTTC. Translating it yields CASSEKQGREQYF.

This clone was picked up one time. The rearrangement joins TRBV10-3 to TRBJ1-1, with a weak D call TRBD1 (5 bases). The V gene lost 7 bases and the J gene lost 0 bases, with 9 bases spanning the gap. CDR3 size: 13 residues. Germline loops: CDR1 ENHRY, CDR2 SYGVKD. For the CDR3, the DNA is TGTGCCATCACCCAGGGTATGAACACTGAAGCTTTCTTT. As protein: CAITQGMNTEAFF.

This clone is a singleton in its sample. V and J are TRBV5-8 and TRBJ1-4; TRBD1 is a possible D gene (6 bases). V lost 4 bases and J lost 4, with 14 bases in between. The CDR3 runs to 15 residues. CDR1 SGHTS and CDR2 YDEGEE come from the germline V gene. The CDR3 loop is CASSGTGHLNEKLFF. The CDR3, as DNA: TGTGCCAGCAGCGGAACGGGACACCTTAATGAAAAACTGTTTTTT.

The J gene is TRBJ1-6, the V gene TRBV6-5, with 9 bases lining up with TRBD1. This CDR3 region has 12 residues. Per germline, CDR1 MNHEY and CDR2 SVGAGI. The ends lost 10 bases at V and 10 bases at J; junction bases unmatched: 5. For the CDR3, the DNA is TGTGCCACCCGACAGGGGGAGTCACCCCTCCACTTT. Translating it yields CATRQGESPLHF.

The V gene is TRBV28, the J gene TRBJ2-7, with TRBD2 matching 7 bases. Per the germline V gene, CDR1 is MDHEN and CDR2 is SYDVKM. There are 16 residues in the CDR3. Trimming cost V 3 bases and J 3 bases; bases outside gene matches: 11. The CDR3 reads CASSLSPGGVGYEQYF. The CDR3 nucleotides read TGTGCCAGCAGTTTGAGTCCTGGGGGGGTCGGCTACGAGCAGTACTTC. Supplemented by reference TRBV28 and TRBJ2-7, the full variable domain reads DVKVTQSSRYLVKRTGEKVFLECVQDMDHENMFWYRQDPGLGLRLIYFSYDVKMKEKGDIPEGYSVSREKKERFSLILESASTNQTSMYLCASSLSPGGVGYEQYFGPGTRLTVT.

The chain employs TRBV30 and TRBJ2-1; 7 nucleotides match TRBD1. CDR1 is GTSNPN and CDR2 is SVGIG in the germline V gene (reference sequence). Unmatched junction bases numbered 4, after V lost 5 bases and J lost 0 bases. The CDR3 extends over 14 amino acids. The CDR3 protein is CAWQQGNSYNEQFF. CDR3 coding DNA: TGTGCCTGGCAACAGGGGAACTCCTACAATGAGCAGTTCTTC.

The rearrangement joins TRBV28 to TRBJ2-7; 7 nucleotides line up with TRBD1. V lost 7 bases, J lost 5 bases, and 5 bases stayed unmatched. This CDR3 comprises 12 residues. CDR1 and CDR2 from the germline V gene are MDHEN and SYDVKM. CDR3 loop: CASTDRVNEQYF. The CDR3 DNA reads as TGTGCCAGCACCGACAGGGTTAACGAGCAGTACTTC.

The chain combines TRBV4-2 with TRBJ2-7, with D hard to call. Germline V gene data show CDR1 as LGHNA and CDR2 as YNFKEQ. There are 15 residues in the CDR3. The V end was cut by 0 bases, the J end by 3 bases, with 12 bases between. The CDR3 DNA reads TGTGCCAGCAGCCAAGATGTCCAGAACAACTACGAGCAGTACTTC. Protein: CASSQDVQNNYEQYF.

The CDR3 here is CASTEGRGFSYGYTF. The CDR3 nucleotides are TGTGCCAGTACCGAAGGCAGGGGGTTCAGCTATGGCTACACCTTC. This rearrangement joins TRBV19 to TRBJ1-2; 7 bases agree with TRBD1. The CDR3 extends over 15 amino acids. V dropped 7 bases and J dropped 4; count of bases not matched to a gene: 12. Germline-derived CDR1 and CDR2 are LNHDA and SQIVND (reference sequence).

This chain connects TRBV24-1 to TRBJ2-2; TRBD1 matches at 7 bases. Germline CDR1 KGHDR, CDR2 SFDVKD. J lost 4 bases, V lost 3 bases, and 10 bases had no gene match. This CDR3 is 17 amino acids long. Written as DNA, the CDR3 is TGTGCCACCAGTGATCCCGGGACAGCTTCTTTCACCGGGGAGCTGTTTTTT. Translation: CATSDPGTASFTGELFF.

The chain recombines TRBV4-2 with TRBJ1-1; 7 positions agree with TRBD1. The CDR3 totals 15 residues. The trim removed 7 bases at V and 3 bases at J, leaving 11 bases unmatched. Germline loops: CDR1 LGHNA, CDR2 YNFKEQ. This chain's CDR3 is CASTQRPQGDTEAFF. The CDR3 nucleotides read TGTGCCAGCACACAGAGGCCGCAGGGGGACACTGAAGCTTTCTTT.

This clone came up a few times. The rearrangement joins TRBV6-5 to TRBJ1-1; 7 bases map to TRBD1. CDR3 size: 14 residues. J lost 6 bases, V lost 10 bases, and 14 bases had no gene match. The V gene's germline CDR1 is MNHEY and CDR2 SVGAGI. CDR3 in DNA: TGTGCCACCACCACCCCCAGGGGGAGCCCTGAAGCTTTCTTT. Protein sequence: CATTTPRGSPEAFF.